These 28 T cell receptor beta chains share one sample of origin, sequenced in a study of OX40 agonist ivuxolimab in advanced cancers. Sequencing was performed with immunoSEQ multiplex PCR; in TCRdb, only in-frame clones are kept and a portion is missing. The sample lists about 96,000 clones; 90% were seen once. Here the sequenced sample was CD4+ or CD8+ T cells sorted from blood, taken in a trial of the OX40 agonist ivuxolimab. The receptors derive from an adult with an advanced solid tumor such as melanoma, head and neck, liver or kidney cancer.

The chain couples TRBV9 to TRBJ2-7; no firm D call. V was trimmed by 4 bases and J by 0 bases, leaving 5 bases between them. The CDR3 consists of 12 residues. CDR1 is SGDLS, CDR2 YYNGEE, per germline. DNA for the CDR3: TGTGCCAGCAGCCCCCACTCCTACGAGCAGTACTTC. Translating gives CASSPHSYEQYF.

This rearrangement joins TRBV27 to TRBJ2-1; 13 positions agree with TRBD2. CDR3 length equals 19 residues. Trimming cost V 4 bases and J 0 bases; bases outside gene matches: 9. Germline loops: CDR1 MNHEY, CDR2 SMNVEV (reference sequence). The CDR3 sequence is CASSSPGLAGKSSYNEQFF. For the CDR3, the DNA is TGTGCCAGCAGTTCTCCGGGACTAGCGGGAAAGAGCTCCTACAATGAGCAGTTCTTC.

The chain combines TRBV9 with TRBJ2-1; no definite D call. Germline CDR1 and CDR2: SGDLS and YYNGEE. The CDR3 loop spans 10 amino acids. Trimming took off 3 bases at V and 7 bases at J, with 2 bases between the two ends. DNA for the CDR3: TGTGCCAGCAGCGGTAATGAGCAGTTCTTC. Translating it yields CASSGNEQFF.

This clone was detected once. This chain uses TRBV7-2 with TRBJ2-7, with 14 bases fitting TRBD2. Germline V lookup: CDR1 SGHTA, CDR2 FQGNSA. The J segment lost 6 bases and the V segment lost 1 base, leaving 11 bases of the junction unmatched. The CDR3 is 18 residues long. Here the CDR3 reads CASSLGLRGLAGAGEQYF. The CDR3 coding sequence is TGTGCCAGCAGCTTAGGTTTAAGGGGACTAGCGGGAGCGGGCGAGCAGTACTTC.

The V and J genes are TRBV7-8 and TRBJ2-6; TRBD2 matches 15 bases. Germline V gene data show CDR1 as SGHVS and CDR2 as FQNEAQ. V was clipped by 6 bases and J by 0 bases; unmatched bases: 12. This CDR3 contains 21 residues. In nucleotides, the CDR3 is TGTGCCAGCAGTCGGTTCAGGACTAGCGGGAGGGCCGGCTCTGGGGCCAACGTCCTGACTTTC. It is translated as CASSRFRTSGRAGSGANVLTF.

J is TRBJ2-1 and V is TRBV7-2; 9 positions agree with TRBD2. The germline CDR1 and CDR2 sequences are SGHTA and FQGNSA. The CDR3 sequence is 17 residues long. The V segment lost 3 bases and the J segment 4 bases; nucleotides outside the gene matches: 10. In DNA form, the CDR3 reads TGTGCCAGCAGCTTGAGAGATAGCGGGAGAGGTTACAATGAGCAGTTCTTC. Encoded protein: CASSLRDSGRGYNEQFF.

In nucleotides, the CDR3 is TGCAGTGCAGGGCCCCAACTGGAGCAGTTCTTC. This sequence encodes CSAGPQLEQFF. The genes are TRBV20-1 and TRBJ2-1; D unresolved. From germline, CDR1 is DFQATT and CDR2 SNEGSKA (reference sequence). V lost 6 bases to trimming and J lost 10 bases, with 13 bases between them. The CDR3 consists of 11 residues.

The J gene is TRBJ1-2, the V gene TRBV6-5, with TRBD1 identical over 7 bases. Germline CDR1 MNHEY, CDR2 SVGAGI. The ends lost 5 bases at V and 8 bases at J; junction bases unmatched: 14. CDR3 size: 15 residues. CDR3 sequence (DNA): TGTGCCAGCAGTCCGCAGACAGGGAGGGGAGGCGGCTACACCTTC. Protein: CASSPQTGRGGGYTF.

The sample holds a few counts of this clone. The chain recombines TRBV10-3 with TRBJ2-3; 11 bases are a match to TRBD2. The CDR3 extends over 14 amino acids. Germline CDR1 ENHRY, CDR2 SYGVKD. V dropped 6 bases and J dropped 4; count of bases not matched to a gene: 3. The CDR3 coding sequence is TGTGCCATCAGCTCACTAGCGGGAGCAGATACGCAGTATTTT. This gives the protein CAISSLAGADTQYF.

The chain combines TRBV11-3 with TRBJ2-1; D not resolved. V was pared by 7 bases and J by 0 bases, with 10 bases between. This CDR3 has 14 amino acids. The germline V gene encodes CDR1 SGHNT and CDR2 YENEEA. As DNA, the CDR3 is TGTGCCAGCACCCAAATGGGCTCCTACAATGAGCAGTTCTTC. Its translation is CASTQMGSYNEQFF.

The chain carries TRBV1 and TRBJ2-1; TRBD2 reflects the table's D call only, with no check against the DNA. TRBV1 is a pseudogene. The CDR3 length is 19 residues. Written as DNA, the CDR3 is TGCACCAGCAGCCAAACTACCGGGACTAGCGGGAGGACTGTCAATGAGCAGTTCTTC. Residues: CTSSQTTGTSGRTVNEQFF.

The chain uses TRBV7-2 and TRBJ2-5; the D is unclear. Trimming took off 5 bases at V and 1 base at J, with 11 bases between the two ends. Germline V gene data show CDR1 as SGHTA and CDR2 as FQGNSA. CDR3 length: 14 residues. CDR3 bases: TGTGCCAGCAGCACACAGCAAAGCCAAGAGACCCAGTACTTC. This sequence encodes CASSTQQSQETQYF.

The rearrangement joins TRBV19 to TRBJ2-3; D is uncertain. The CDR3 spans 15 residues. V was shortened by 0 bases and J by 2 bases, with 9 bases between the two germline ends. The germline V gene has CDR1 LNHDA and CDR2 SQIVND (reference sequence). The CDR3 loop is CASSIDHGPTDTQYF. The CDR3 coding sequence is TGTGCCAGTAGTATAGATCATGGCCCCACAGATACGCAGTATTTT.

This chain connects TRBV11-1 to TRBJ2-7, with D possibly matching TRBD1 (6 bases). Germline V gives CDR1 SGHAT, CDR2 FQDESV (reference sequence). The CDR3 has 15 residues. The germline V and J ends were trimmed by 7 bases and 5 bases, with 21 bases remaining between them. The CDR3 loop is CASTSLNRVSDEQYF. The CDR3 DNA is TGTGCCAGCACCAGCCTTAACAGGGTGTCGGACGAGCAGTACTTC. The variable domain in full, completed from reference TRBV11-1 and TRBJ2-7, reads EAEVAQSPRYKITEKSQAVAFWCDPISGHATLYWYRQILGQGPELLVQFQDESVVDDSQLPKDRFSAERLKGVDSTLKIQPAELGDSAMYLCASTSLNRVSDEQYFGPGTRLTVT.

A few counts support this clone. V usage is TRBV7-8 and J usage is TRBJ1-2; 7 bases are a match to TRBD1. V was pared by 4 bases and J by 4 bases, with 9 bases of the junction left unmatched. CDR1 and CDR2 from the germline V gene are SGHVS and FQNEAQ. This CDR3 has 15 amino acids. The CDR3 loop is CASSSTGVGGYGYTF. In DNA, the CDR3 is TGTGCCAGCAGCTCAACAGGGGTGGGAGGCTATGGCTACACCTTC.

V is TRBV11-3 and J is TRBJ2-3; D may be TRBD1 or TRBD2 (5 bases each). In germline, CDR1 is SGHNT, CDR2 YENEEA. The V gene lost 5 bases and the J gene lost 0 bases, with 18 bases spanning the gap. The CDR3 is 17 amino acids. CDR3 loop: CASSHLREGLSTDTQYF. CDR3 DNA: TGTGCCAGCAGCCACCTGAGAGAGGGGTTAAGCACAGATACGCAGTATTTT.

CDR3 DNA sequence: TGTGCCAGCAGCTTAGCCGAGGGGTACAATCAGCCCCAGCATTTT. As protein: CASSLAEGYNQPQHF. The chain couples TRBV7-9 to TRBJ1-5; D might be TRBD1 (5 bases). The CDR3 is 15 amino acids. CDR1 is SEHNR and CDR2 is FQNEAQ in the germline V gene (reference sequence). V shed 0 bases and J shed 3 bases, with 9 bases lying between them.

The chain carries TRBV5-6 and TRBJ2-5, with D uncertain. Germline V gene data show CDR1 as SGHDT and CDR2 as YYEEEE. The ends were cut back, 0 bases at V and 2 bases at J, with 8 bases in the middle. CDR3 length: 14 residues. CDR3 residues: CASSLAFPQETQYF. The CDR3 nucleotides read TGTGCCAGCAGCTTGGCCTTCCCGCAAGAGACCCAGTACTTC.

The table lists this clone with a count of one. J is TRBJ1-2 and V is TRBV28; 7 bases fit TRBD1. The CDR3 loop spans 14 amino acids. After removal of 7 bases from V and 3 bases from J, the junction contained 8 bases not matched to a gene. The germline gives CDR1 MDHEN, CDR2 SYDVKM. CDR3 protein: CASIVAGGHYGYTF. CDR3 DNA: TGTGCCAGCATTGTGGCAGGGGGACACTATGGCTACACCTTC.

This clone showed up just once. The chain has TRBV19 and TRBJ1-1, with 7 bases aligning to TRBD1. The CDR3 extends over 13 amino acids. Germline-derived CDR1 and CDR2 are LNHDA and SQIVND (reference sequence). Trimming at V came to 6 bases and at J to 6 bases, leaving 7 bases not matched to a gene. The CDR3 sequence: CASSAGTASEAFF. As DNA, the CDR3 is TGTGCCAGTAGCGCCGGGACAGCTTCTGAAGCTTTCTTT.

V and J are TRBV9 and TRBJ1-6; no clear D. Germline V gives CDR1 SGDLS, CDR2 YYNGEE. The CDR3 length is 17 residues. Trimming shortened V by 6 bases and J by 7 bases, and 23 bases separated the two germline ends. The CDR3 coding sequence is TGTGCCAGCATCGGGAGGATAGTAGGTAGAATGAATTCACCCCTCCACTTT. Protein: CASIGRIVGRMNSPLHF.

This chain connects TRBV4-1 to TRBJ2-1; 8 nucleotides line up with TRBD2. The J segment lost 0 bases and the V segment lost 2 bases, leaving 15 bases of the junction unmatched. Germline V gives CDR1 MGHRA, CDR2 YSYEKL. The CDR3 is made up of 20 amino acids. CDR3 amino acids: CASSQPSGTRGLRSYNEQFF. DNA for the CDR3: TGCGCCAGCAGCCAACCTTCCGGGACTAGGGGACTACGCTCCTACAATGAGCAGTTCTTC.

The chain links TRBV5-4 to TRBJ2-1, with TRBD1 matching 9 bases. This CDR3 spans 15 amino acids. The germline V gene has CDR1 SGHNT and CDR2 YYREEE (reference sequence). The J segment lost 7 bases and the V segment lost 4 bases, leaving 9 bases of the junction unmatched. The CDR3 bases are TGTGCCAGCAGCCCACCGGGACAGGGATATAATGAGCAGTTCTTC. This codes for CASSPPGQGYNEQFF.

The rearrangement uses TRBV7-6 and TRBJ1-5, with D unclear. Trimming cost V 5 bases and J 6 bases, with 14 bases left between them. Germline V gene data show CDR1 as SGHVS and CDR2 as FNYEAQ. The CDR3 has 14 residues. The CDR3: CASSQIGFGQPQHF. The CDR3 nucleotides are TGTGCCAGCAGCCAAATCGGGTTCGGTCAGCCCCAGCATTTT.

The gene calls are TRBV5-1 and TRBJ2-5; D gene unclear. V was clipped by 0 bases and J by 4 bases, with 10 bases between them. Germline lookup yields CDR1 SGHRS and CDR2 YFSETQ. There are 14 residues in the CDR3. The CDR3 nucleotides read TGCGCCAGCAGCTTGGAGGTGGGCATAGAGACCCAGTACTTC. This translates into CASSLEVGIETQYF.

The chain couples TRBV7-3 to TRBJ2-2; 7 positions agree with TRBD1. This CDR3 is built from 15 residues. Germline values: CDR1 SGHTA, CDR2 FQGTGA. Trimming cost V 5 bases and J 3 bases; bases outside gene matches: 6. The CDR3 sequence: CASSTDRADTGELFF. The CDR3, as DNA: TGTGCCAGCAGCACAGACAGGGCGGACACCGGGGAGCTGTTTTTT.

This chain uses TRBV28 with TRBJ1-1; D remains unclear. CDR3 length: 14 residues. V lost 0 bases, J lost 8 bases, and 13 bases lay in between. The germline CDR1 and CDR2 sequences are MDHEN and SYDVKM. CDR3 protein: CASSLCLVPLEAFF. In DNA form, the CDR3 reads TGTGCCAGCAGTTTATGCTTAGTTCCCTTAGAAGCTTTCTTT.

The chain is built from TRBV28 and TRBJ1-3; no clear D. This CDR3 has 14 residues. The ends were cut back, 6 bases at V and 0 bases at J, with 9 bases in the middle. Looked up from germline, CDR1 is MDHEN and CDR2 is SYDVKM. CDR3 nucleotides: TGTGCCAGCAGCCGACCTCTCTCTGGAAACACCATATATTTT. Its translation: CASSRPLSGNTIYF. The full variable domain, in which reference TRBV28 and TRBJ1-3 provide the parts outside the CDR3, is DVKVTQSSRYLVKRTGEKVFLECVQDMDHENMFWYRQDPGLGLRLIYFSYDVKMKEKGDIPEGYSVSREKKERFSLILESASTNQTSMYLCASSRPLSGNTIYFGEGSWLTVV.